The text below deals with one T cell receptor (beta chain). Its matching antigen is unknown. V lost 7 bases and J lost 5, with 9 bases in between. The CDR3 contains 12 residues. Germline CDR1 is SGHTS and CDR2 is YDEGEE. The sample belongs to a study of T-cell reconstitution after alpha-beta-depleted transplantation in children. General study findings and limits: From surviving recipient T cells and thymic progenitors came the high day-60 TCRbeta diversity observed in some patients. T-cell numbers and diversity, one year after transplant, stemmed largely from T cells that were newly produced. Approximately two months post-transplant, alpha-beta T cells reportedly originated from several hundred expanded graft clones.

Unique molecular identifiers were incorporated during preparation of the TCRbeta library. Each CDR3 protein is one row after TCRdb ran MiXCR on the PCR reads. The sample yields about 500,000 distinct CDR3 sequences, over 9.5% seen once. Specimen: PBMCs, mostly from graft donor cells, collected 180 days after TCRalphabeta/CD19-depleted stem cell transplant. This chain uses TRBV5-8 with TRBJ2-2; D remains ambiguous. The sequence was collected from a female patient younger than 10 who had a stem cell transplant for aplastic anemia, so the T cells may come from the graft donor. The CDR3 spells CASQKRTGELFF. CDR3 nucleotides: TGTGCCAGCCAAAAACGTACCGGGGAGCTGTTTTTT.